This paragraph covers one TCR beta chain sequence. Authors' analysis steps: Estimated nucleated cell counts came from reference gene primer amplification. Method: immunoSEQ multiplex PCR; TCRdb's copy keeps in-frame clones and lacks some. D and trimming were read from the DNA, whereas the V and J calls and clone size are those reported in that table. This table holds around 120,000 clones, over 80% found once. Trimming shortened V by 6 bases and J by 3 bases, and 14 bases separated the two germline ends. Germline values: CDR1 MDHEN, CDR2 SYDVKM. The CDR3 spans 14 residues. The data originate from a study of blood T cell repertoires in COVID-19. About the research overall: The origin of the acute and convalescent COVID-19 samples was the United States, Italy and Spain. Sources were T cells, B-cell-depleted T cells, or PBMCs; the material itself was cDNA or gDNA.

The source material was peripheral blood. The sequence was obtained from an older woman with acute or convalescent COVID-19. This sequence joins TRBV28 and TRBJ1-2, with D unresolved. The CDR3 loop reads CASRPTGRDYGYTF. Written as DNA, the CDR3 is TGTGCCAGCAGACCAACCGGGAGGGACTATGGCTACACCTTC.